The 14 T cell receptor beta chains given below trace back to one sample, sequenced in a study of PD-1 blockade in classical Hodgkin lymphoma. With no exception, relapse followed autologous stem cell transplantation in all patients, and brentuximab vedotin exposure varied. Assay: immunoSEQ multiplex PCR; the TCRdb copy retains only in-frame clones and omits some. Altogether more than 10,000 clones are present, 80% being singletons, with the ten largest covering roughly 35%. Source: peripheral blood mononuclear cells (PBMCs), taken before the second cycle of nivolumab. Source of these receptors: a human donor with classical Hodgkin lymphoma.

This chain connects TRBV7-2 to TRBJ2-3; D is undetermined. Per the germline V gene, CDR1 is SGHTA and CDR2 is FQGNSA. Trimming pared 4 bases from V and 0 bases from J, leaving 11 bases between. The CDR3 contains 15 residues. CDR3 region: CASSSLTVSTDTQYF. CDR3 coding DNA: TGTGCCAGCAGCTCCCTCACCGTAAGCACAGATACGCAGTATTTT.

The chain combines TRBV2 with TRBJ1-5, with 10 bases matching TRBD1. This CDR3 comprises 14 residues. Germline V gene data show CDR1 as SNHLY and CDR2 as FYNNEI. V lost 5 bases, J lost 11 bases, and 9 bases stayed unmatched. CDR3 amino acids: CASSRTGGRGAQHF. The CDR3 bases are TGTGCCAGCAGTCGGACAGGGGGACGGGGAGCCCAGCATTTT.

The sample holds a few counts of this clone. The chain joins TRBV28 to TRBJ2-1; no clear D. The germline gives CDR1 MDHEN, CDR2 SYDVKM. Trimming left V 2 bases short and J 0 bases short, with 14 bases between. The CDR3 has 17 residues. CDR3: CASSLGSFPRSYNEQFF. In DNA, the CDR3 is TGTGCCAGCAGTTTAGGTTCTTTTCCTCGCTCCTACAATGAGCAGTTCTTC.

The rearrangement joins TRBV5-4 to TRBJ1-1, with D uncertain. The ends were cut back, 4 bases at V and 0 bases at J, with 16 bases in the middle. Germline values: CDR1 SGHNT, CDR2 YYREEE (reference sequence). This CDR3 has 16 amino acids. The CDR3 sequence: CASSQTGTTMNTEAFF. DNA for the CDR3: TGTGCCAGCAGCCAAACGGGTACCACCATGAACACTGAAGCTTTCTTT.

The chain combines TRBV21-1 with TRBJ1-1; the table calls TRBD1, which could not be checked here. TRBV21-1 is described as a pseudogene. The CDR3 is made up of 15 amino acids. Written as DNA, the CDR3 is TGTGCCAGCAGAACCCCCCAGGGGATGAACACTGAAGCTTTCTTT. Its protein is CASRTPQGMNTEAFF.

J is TRBJ1-5 and V is TRBV5-4, with D unresolved. The germline CDR1 and CDR2 sequences are SGHNT and YYREEE (reference sequence). V shed 4 bases and J shed 6 bases, with 8 bases lying between them. The CDR3 totals 12 residues. The CDR3 is CASSRDTQPQHF. CDR3 nucleotides: TGTGCCAGCAGCAGAGACACTCAGCCCCAGCATTTT. The full variable domain, rest sourced from reference TRBV5-4 and TRBJ1-5, is ETGVTQSPTHLIKTRGQQVTLRCSSQSGHNTVSWYQQALGQGPQFIFQYYREEENGRGNFPPRFSGLQFPNYSSELNVNALELDDSALYLCASSRDTQPQHFGDGTRLSIL.

The chain combines TRBV18 with TRBJ2-5, with D perhaps matching TRBD2 (6 bases). V dropped 0 bases and J dropped 5 bases, with 7 bases sitting between them. CDR1 and CDR2 from the germline V gene are KGHSH and LQKENI. This CDR3 is built from 13 residues. The CDR3 bases are TGTGCCAGCTCACCACCGGGGAGGGAGACCCAGTACTTC. This codes for CASSPPGRETQYF.

The genes are TRBV18 and TRBJ1-5; no reliable D call. CDR1 KGHSH and CDR2 LQKENI come from the germline V gene. V lost 0 bases to trimming and J lost 9 bases, with 15 bases between them. The CDR3 has 15 residues. The CDR3 spells CASSPPEGRDGPQHF. The CDR3 nucleotides are TGTGCCAGCTCACCACCGGAAGGAAGGGATGGGCCCCAGCATTTT.

V and J are TRBV29-1 and TRBJ1-5; TRBD1 might be the D (5 bases). Germline lookup yields CDR1 SQVTM and CDR2 ANQGSEA. With 7 bases removed from V and 6 bases from J, the gap between germline ends came to 19 bases. The CDR3 has 14 residues. The CDR3: CSALGGLPGQPQHF. As DNA, the CDR3 is TGCAGCGCTCTTGGGGGGTTACCGGGTCAGCCCCAGCATTTT.

This chain joins TRBV7-8 and TRBJ2-2; 9 positions agree with TRBD1. Per the germline V gene, CDR1 is SGHVS and CDR2 is FQNEAQ. This CDR3 spans 15 amino acids. With 2 bases clipped from V and 6 bases from J, the junction kept 4 bases outside the gene matches. The CDR3 bases are TGTGCCAGCAGCTTAAAACAGGGGGCGCCCGGGGAGCTGTTTTTT. It codes for CASSLKQGAPGELFF.

The rearrangement uses TRBV6-5 and TRBJ1-1, with TRBD1 matching 11 bases. V dropped 2 bases and J dropped 11; count of bases not matched to a gene: 10. The length of the CDR3 is 15 residues. In germline, CDR1 is MNHEY, CDR2 SVGAGI. This chain's CDR3 is CASSYDGGQGVAAFF. The CDR3, as DNA: TGTGCCAGCAGTTACGATGGGGGACAGGGGGTAGCGGCTTTCTTT.

The V and J genes are TRBV7-3 and TRBJ1-2; 12 nucleotides match TRBD1. This CDR3 contains 18 residues. In germline, CDR1 is SGHTA, CDR2 FQGTGA. After removal of 1 base from V and 8 bases from J, the junction contained 14 bases not matched to a gene. This CDR3 reads CASSLKLGLGQGAWGYTF. In nucleotides, the CDR3 is TGTGCCAGCAGCTTAAAATTGGGTCTGGGACAGGGGGCATGGGGCTACACCTTC.

This clone was seen once. The chain has TRBV5-6 and TRBJ2-1; maybe TRBD2 (6 bases). V was shortened by 2 bases and J by 3 bases, with 18 bases between the two germline ends. The CDR3 extends over 17 amino acids. The germline CDR1 and CDR2 sequences are SGHDT and YYEEEE. CDR3 sequence reads: CASSFGGGLNSYNEQFF. Here the CDR3 DNA reads TGTGCCAGCAGCTTTGGTGGAGGGTTAAACAGCTACAATGAGCAGTTCTTC.

V is TRBV19 and J is TRBJ2-1, with 8 bases that match TRBD2. The CDR3 is made up of 16 amino acids. The J segment lost 0 bases and the V segment lost 1 base, leaving 2 bases of the junction unmatched. Germline loops: CDR1 LNHDA, CDR2 SQIVND (reference sequence). In DNA, the CDR3 is TGTGCCAGTAGTATAGGTAGCGGGGCCTCCTACAATGAGCAGTTCTTC. This sequence encodes CASSIGSGASYNEQFF. The full variable domain, its missing parts supplied by reference TRBV19 and TRBJ2-1, is DGGITQSPKYLFRKEGQNVTLSCEQNLNHDAMYWYRQDPGQGLRLIYYSQIVNDFQKGDIAEGYSVSREKKESFPLTVTSAQKNPTAFYLCASSIGSGASYNEQFFGPGTRLTVL.